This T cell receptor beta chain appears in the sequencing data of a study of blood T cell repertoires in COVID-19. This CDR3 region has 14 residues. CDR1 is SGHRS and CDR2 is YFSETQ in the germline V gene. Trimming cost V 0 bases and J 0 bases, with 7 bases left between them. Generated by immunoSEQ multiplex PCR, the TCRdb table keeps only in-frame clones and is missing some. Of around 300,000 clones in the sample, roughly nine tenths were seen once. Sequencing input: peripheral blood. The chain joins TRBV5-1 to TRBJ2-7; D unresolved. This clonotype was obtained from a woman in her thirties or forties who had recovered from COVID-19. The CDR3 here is CASSLGLSSYEQYF. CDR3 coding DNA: TGCGCCAGCAGCTTGGGGCTCAGCTCCTACGAGCAGTACTTC. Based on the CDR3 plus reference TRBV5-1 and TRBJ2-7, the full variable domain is KAGVTQTPRYLIKTRGQQVTLSCSPISGHRSVSWYQQTPGQGLQFLFEYFSETQRNKGNFPGRFSGRQFSNSRSEMNVSTLELGDSALYLCASSLGLSSYEQYFGPGTRLTVT.